This entry features one T cell receptor beta chain sequence. It was at deep level that the assay was run. Profiled with immunoSEQ multiplex PCR; TCRdb holds only in-frame clones, not every one. The sample shows around 2,000,000 clones, about 92% of them seen only once. The germline gives CDR1 SGHRS, CDR2 YFSETQ. The CDR3 is 14 residues long. V lost 2 bases and J 2 bases, leaving 11 bases between the germline ends. The data stem from a study of shared clonotypes between healthy human individuals. The naive CD8 subset, CD45RO-negative cells positively selected for CCR7, excluded terminally differentiated effector memory CD45RA+ cells.

The clonotype comes from a man between 18 and 35 years old in good health. Some clones in this sample may be carry-over from other donors' samples. The sample comprised naive CD8+ T cells from PBMCs. The chain uses TRBV5-1 and TRBJ2-7, with a tentative D call TRBD1 (5 bases). The CDR3 coding sequence is TGCGCCAGCAGCTTCGACAGCCCTACCTACGAGCAGTACTTC. Protein sequence: CASSFDSPTYEQYF.